Below, one T cell receptor beta chain is given with its context. The sample belongs to a study of Ad26.COV2.S vaccination and SARS-CoV-2 variants. This CDR3 contains 15 residues. The germline gives CDR1 KGHSH, CDR2 LQKENI. Trimming stripped 1 base from V and 9 bases from J, with 16 bases between. Sequenced by immunoSEQ multiplex PCR; TCRdb stores in-frame clones only, minus some. The sample includes about 220,000 clones, roughly 90% of them seen just once. As to treatment: roughly 18 received Ad26.COV2.S at low or high dose, single or two shots; several received placebo; per-sample allocation not given. Day 63 after the first vaccine or placebo injection was the time point for sampling. Within Boston, the person who donated was an adult of 18-55 years.

The chain carries TRBV18 and TRBJ2-1; D is perhaps TRBD1 or TRBD2 (6 bases each). The receptor was isolated from a person between 18 and 65 years old who received the Ad26.COV2.S COVID-19 vaccine or a placebo. Sequences were derived from peripheral blood, sampled in a trial of Ad26.COV2.S vaccine versus placebo. For the CDR3, the DNA is TGTGCCAGCTCACCACGTACAGGGACTGGGGGTGAGCAGTTCTTC. Its translation: CASSPRTGTGGEQFF.